Listed below are T cell receptor beta chains from one sample, sequenced in a study of blood T cell repertoires in COVID-19. The data were produced by immunoSEQ multiplex PCR, yet TCRdb's version contains in-frame clones alone and is incomplete. The sample shows around 120,000 clones, just under 85% of them seen only once. Sequenced material: peripheral blood. These receptors originate from a man between 65 and 85 years old with active or convalescent COVID-19. The CDR3 runs from the conserved cysteine through the conserved F or W. The order of the fields is CDR3 protein, CDR3 DNA, clone size, V gene, D gene, J gene. A D gene is named only where the DNA matches it firmly. Rows give clone size only sometimes, using once, few, many, or a class for an expanded clone.

CDR3: CASSYSNLDSKYEQYF
DNA: TGTGCCAGCAGTTACTCGAACCTGGACAGTAAGTACGAGCAGTACTTC
size: few
V: TRBV6-2/TRBV6-3
D: NA
J: TRBJ2-7

CDR3: CASSFGSSTDTQYF
DNA: TGCGCCAGCAGCTTTGGCAGTAGCACAGATACGCAGTATTTT
size: NA
V: TRBV5-1
D: NA
J: TRBJ2-3

CDR3: CASSSGQLSEAFF
DNA: TGTGCCAGCAGTTCGGGACAGCTGAGTGAAGCTTTCTTT
size: NA
V: TRBV28
D: TRBD1
J: TRBJ1-1

CDR3: CASSHLTGGANQETQYF
DNA: TGTGCCAGCAGCCACCTGACGGGCGGGGCAAACCAAGAGACCCAGTACTTC
size: NA
V: TRBV6-2/TRBV6-3
D: NA
J: TRBJ2-5

CDR3: CSVDGRLAGAFYEQYF
DNA: TGCAGCGTTGATGGTCGACTAGCGGGAGCGTTCTACGAGCAGTACTTC
size: once
V: TRBV29-1
D: TRBD2
J: TRBJ2-7

CDR3: CSVEGGNVSINEQFF
DNA: TGCAGCGTTGAAGGCGGGAACGTTTCGATCAATGAGCAGTTCTTC
size: NA
V: TRBV29-1
D: NA
J: TRBJ2-1

CDR3: CASSYSMEGNYGYTF
DNA: TGTGCCAGCAGTTACTCGATGGAGGGGAACTATGGCTACACCTTC
size: NA
V: TRBV6-5
D: NA
J: TRBJ1-2

CDR3: CASSPGTSGGILETQYF
DNA: TGCGCCAGCAGCCCGGGGACTAGCGGGGGGATCCTGGAGACCCAGTACTTC
size: NA
V: TRBV5-1
D: TRBD2
J: TRBJ2-5

CDR3: CASRSEGYNSPLHF
DNA: TGTGCCAGCCGTTCCGAGGGTTATAATTCACCCCTCCACTTT
size: NA
V: TRBV14
D: NA
J: TRBJ1-6

CDR3: CASGPGLGSTEAFF
DNA: TGTGCTAGTGGTCCCGGCCTGGGGAGCACTGAAGCTTTCTTT
size: NA
V: TRBV12-5
D: NA
J: TRBJ1-1

CDR3: CASTGRGLEKLFF
DNA: TGTGCCAGCACGGGCAGGGGGCTTGAAAAACTGTTTTTT
size: NA
V: TRBV28
D: TRBD1
J: TRBJ1-4

CDR3: CASSIVRDGGDTQYF
DNA: TGTGCCAGTAGTATTGTGAGGGATGGTGGAGATACGCAGTATTTT
size: NA
V: TRBV19
D: NA
J: TRBJ2-3

CDR3: CASSYEGSTEAFF
DNA: TGTGCCAGCAGTTACGAGGGAAGCACTGAAGCTTTCTTT
size: NA
V: TRBV6-2/TRBV6-3
D: NA
J: TRBJ1-1

CDR3: CASSLARRGNQPQHF
DNA: TGTGCCAGCAGCTTAGCGCGGAGGGGCAATCAGCCCCAGCATTTT
size: NA
V: TRBV7-2
D: NA
J: TRBJ1-5

CDR3: CASSMWEGTDTQYF
DNA: TGTGCCAGTAGTATGTGGGAGGGCACAGATACGCAGTATTTT
size: NA
V: TRBV19
D: NA
J: TRBJ2-3

CDR3: CASSPSAGNEQFF
DNA: TGTGCCAGCTCACCATCAGCGGGTAATGAGCAGTTCTTC
size: NA
V: TRBV18
D: NA
J: TRBJ2-1

CDR3: CASSLGQGANTGELFF
DNA: TGTGCCAGCAGCCTAGGACAGGGGGCAAACACCGGGGAGCTGTTTTTT
size: NA
V: TRBV5-4
D: TRBD1
J: TRBJ2-2

CDR3: CASSLGQGSPYEQYF
DNA: TGTGCCAGCAGCTTAGGGCAGGGAAGCCCCTACGAGCAGTACTTC
size: NA
V: TRBV7-2
D: NA
J: TRBJ2-7

CDR3: CATGQGDQPQHF
DNA: TGTGCCACGGGACAGGGTGATCAGCCCCAGCATTTT
size: few
V: TRBV24-1
D: TRBD1
J: TRBJ1-5

CDR3: CASSPRPEREQFF
DNA: TGTGCCAGCAGCCCCAGACCCGAGCGGGAGCAGTTCTTC
size: NA
V: TRBV3-1/TRBV3-2
D: NA
J: TRBJ2-1

CDR3: CASSPGTSGGARTGELFF
DNA: TGTGCCAGCAGTCCCGGGACTAGCGGGGGGGCCCGAACCGGGGAGCTGTTTTTT
size: few
V: TRBV6-6
D: TRBD2
J: TRBJ2-2

CDR3: CASSDLYGQGPAGYTF
DNA: TGTGCCAGCAGTGACCTCTATGGACAGGGGCCCGCTGGCTACACCTTC
size: NA
V: TRBV6-4
D: TRBD1
J: TRBJ1-2

CDR3: CASSKDRNSNQPQHF
DNA: TGTGCCAGCAGTAAAGACAGAAATAGCAATCAGCCCCAGCATTTT
size: NA
V: TRBV2
D: NA
J: TRBJ1-5

CDR3: CASSPGTGSRLDYGYTF
DNA: TGTGCCAGTAGTCCGGGGACAGGGTCGCGGCTGGACTATGGCTACACCTTC
size: NA
V: TRBV19
D: TRBD1
J: TRBJ1-2

CDR3: CASSPGPGGRRGNTIYF
DNA: TGCGCCAGCAGCCCAGGCCCCGGGGGAAGACGGGGAAACACCATATATTTT
size: few
V: TRBV4-1
D: NA
J: TRBJ1-3

CDR3: CASRDRENYGYTF
DNA: TGTGCCAGCAGGGACAGGGAGAACTATGGCTACACCTTC
size: NA
V: TRBV6-5
D: TRBD1
J: TRBJ1-2

CDR3: CASSYGGGTNEKLFF
DNA: TGTGCCAGCAGCTACGGGGGGGGGACTAATGAAAAACTGTTTTTT
size: NA
V: TRBV3-1/TRBV3-2
D: NA
J: TRBJ1-4

CDR3: CASSYGTYGYTF
DNA: TGTGCCAGCAGTTACGGCACATATGGCTACACCTTC
size: NA
V: TRBV6-2/TRBV6-3
D: NA
J: TRBJ1-2

CDR3: CASTPTGARVAGLHF
DNA: TGTGCCAGCACCCCGACAGGGGCTCGGGTTGCAGGCCTCCACTTT
size: NA
V: TRBV27
D: TRBD1
J: TRBJ1-6

CDR3: CASSPGQGGLWHTQYF
DNA: TGTGCCAGCAGTCCCGGGCAGGGGGGACTTTGGCATACGCAGTATTTT
size: NA
V: TRBV28
D: NA
J: TRBJ2-3

CDR3: CATVRGRDGEQYF
DNA: TGTGCCACCGTAAGGGGGCGGGATGGCGAGCAGTACTTC
size: few
V: TRBV15
D: NA
J: TRBJ2-7

CDR3: CASSTIGSGANVLTF
DNA: TGTGCCAGCAGCACCATCGGCTCTGGGGCCAACGTCCTGACTTTC
size: NA
V: TRBV4-2
D: NA
J: TRBJ2-6

CDR3: CASSMQQGVWGNTIYF
DNA: TGTGCCAGTAGTATGCAACAGGGTGTGTGGGGAAACACCATATATTTT
size: few
V: TRBV19
D: NA
J: TRBJ1-3

CDR3: CASSLELSIGQYNSPLHF
DNA: TGCGCCAGCAGCTTGGAACTCTCCATCGGACAGTATAATTCACCCCTCCACTTT
size: NA
V: TRBV5-1
D: NA
J: TRBJ1-6

CDR3: CASSLARDRVLRNTIYF
DNA: TGTGCCAGCAGCTTAGCCCGGGACAGGGTTTTGCGAAACACCATATATTTT
size: NA
V: TRBV11-3
D: TRBD1
J: TRBJ1-3

CDR3: CASSPRQGADTQYF
DNA: TGTGCCAGCAGCCCGCGACAGGGTGCAGATACGCAGTATTTT
size: NA
V: TRBV5-4
D: TRBD1
J: TRBJ2-3

CDR3: CASSFPPGSMNTEAFF
DNA: TGTGCCAGCAGCTTTCCGCCTGGGAGTATGAACACTGAAGCTTTCTTT
size: NA
V: TRBV7-9
D: NA
J: TRBJ1-1

CDR3: CASSPRGAGELFF
DNA: TGTGCCAGCAGCCCTCGGGGAGCCGGGGAGCTGTTTTTT
size: NA
V: TRBV11-3
D: NA
J: TRBJ2-2

CDR3: CASSPYSGGRQETQYF
DNA: TGTGCCAGCAGCCCGTATAGCGGGGGGCGGCAAGAGACCCAGTACTTC
size: NA
V: TRBV7-2
D: TRBD2
J: TRBJ2-5

CDR3: CATGPQENYGYTF
DNA: TGTGCCACTGGCCCACAGGAGAACTATGGCTACACCTTC
size: NA
V: TRBV6-6
D: NA
J: TRBJ1-2

CDR3: CASSLVQTDRNTEAFF
DNA: TGTGCCAGCAGCTTAGTCCAAACAGACAGGAACACTGAAGCTTTCTTT
size: NA
V: TRBV11-3
D: NA
J: TRBJ1-1

CDR3: CAKEGIDRALGDTQYF
DNA: TGTGCCAAAGAGGGTATAGACAGGGCCCTCGGAGATACGCAGTATTTT
size: medium-sized
V: TRBV7-9
D: TRBD1
J: TRBJ2-3

CDR3: CASSLAGTSGQETQYF
DNA: TGCGCCAGCAGCTTGGCCGGGACTAGCGGGCAAGAGACCCAGTACTTC
size: NA
V: TRBV5-1
D: TRBD2
J: TRBJ2-5

CDR3: CASSFLAGQHEQYF
DNA: TGTGCCAGCAGCTTTTTAGCTGGTCAGCACGAGCAGTACTTC
size: NA
V: TRBV5-6
D: NA
J: TRBJ2-7

CDR3: CASSRGVSQTQYF
DNA: TGTGCCAGCAGCCGCGGGGTTTCTCAGACCCAGTACTTC
size: NA
V: TRBV14
D: NA
J: TRBJ2-5

CDR3: CASSEPSGGAETQYF
DNA: TGTGCCAGCAGTGAACCTAGCGGGGGGGCAGAGACCCAGTACTTC
size: NA
V: TRBV6-1
D: TRBD2
J: TRBJ2-5

CDR3: CATTSSGEETQYF
DNA: TGTGCCACCACTAGTAGCGGGGAAGAGACCCAGTACTTC
size: NA
V: TRBV10-3
D: TRBD2
J: TRBJ2-5

CDR3: CSASRPSGNEKLFF
DNA: TGCAGTGCTAGTAGGCCCAGCGGGAATGAAAAACTGTTTTTT
size: NA
V: TRBV20-1
D: NA
J: TRBJ1-4

CDR3: CASSLASTSYNEQFF
DNA: TGTGCCAGCAGCCTAGCATCTACTTCCTACAATGAGCAGTTCTTC
size: NA
V: TRBV14
D: NA
J: TRBJ2-1

CDR3: CASSLNRGPYEQYF
DNA: TGTGCCAGCAGCTTAAACAGGGGACCCTACGAGCAGTACTTC
size: NA
V: TRBV13
D: TRBD1
J: TRBJ2-7

CDR3: CASSATGADSPLHF
DNA: TGTGCCAGCAGCGCGACAGGGGCGGATTCACCCCTCCACTTT
size: NA
V: TRBV9
D: TRBD1
J: TRBJ1-6

CDR3: CASSAPTGLNTEAFF
DNA: TGTGCCAGCAGTGCCCCGACAGGGTTGAACACTGAAGCTTTCTTT
size: NA
V: TRBV2
D: TRBD1
J: TRBJ1-1

CDR3: CASTGQYNSPLHF
DNA: TGTGCCAGCACAGGACAGTATAATTCACCCCTCCACTTT
size: many
V: TRBV28
D: NA
J: TRBJ1-6

CDR3: CASSIALQGLWADTEAFF
DNA: TGTGCCAGCAGCATAGCCCTACAGGGGCTTTGGGCGGACACTGAAGCTTTCTTT
size: NA
V: TRBV11-2
D: TRBD1
J: TRBJ1-1

CDR3: CASSWRDRAGKTQYF
DNA: TGTGCCAGCAGCTGGAGGGACAGGGCCGGCAAGACCCAGTACTTC
size: NA
V: TRBV7-2
D: TRBD1
J: TRBJ2-5

CDR3: CASRLRTGDPLRRYGYTF
DNA: TGCGCCAGCAGGTTAAGGACAGGGGACCCCCTGAGGCGCTATGGCTACACCTTC
size: NA
V: TRBV23-1
D: TRBD1
J: TRBJ1-2

CDR3: CASVGLAHHEQFF
DNA: TGTGCCAGCGTGGGACTAGCTCATCATGAGCAGTTCTTC
size: NA
V: TRBV2
D: TRBD2
J: TRBJ2-1

CDR3: CASSKTSGKYEQYF
DNA: TGTGCCAGCAGCAAGACTAGCGGGAAATACGAGCAGTACTTC
size: NA
V: TRBV5-5
D: TRBD2
J: TRBJ2-7